The next 21 T cell receptor beta chains were all read from a single sample in a study of vaccination effects on CD4 cells after COVID-19. No antigen has been assigned to these receptors. Within the ViraFEST assay, antigen-specific CD4+ T cells underwent expansion with viral peptide pools prior to sequencing. Following a roughly 11-day culture, CD4+ T cells were purified. As their vaccination, participants received two doses of either BNT162b2 or mRNA-1273. Profiling relied on immunoSEQ multiplex PCR, and the TCRdb table lists in-frame clones only, not all of them. The table records around 30,000 clones, 65% to 80% of them present only once. The sequenced sample was CD4+ T cells from PBMCs cultured with HCoV-NL63 spike peptides, obtained after COVID-19 vaccination. The receptors derive from a human donor who received a COVID-19 vaccine.

In DNA form, the CDR3 reads TGTGCCAGCAGCCTGCGACAAAGGGGGCCAATAAATAATTCACCCCTCCACTTT. Translated, it gives CASSLRQRGPINNSPLHF. The chain is built from TRBV5-5 and TRBJ1-6; TRBD1 aligns across 7 bases. The length of the CDR3 is 18 residues. Germline V gene sequence: CDR1 SGHKS, CDR2 YYEKEE (reference sequence). The ends lost 4 bases at V and 5 bases at J; junction bases unmatched: 15.

The chain links TRBV18 to TRBJ2-7, with 9 bases lining up with TRBD1. There are 15 residues in the CDR3. The V gene end was trimmed by 1 base and the J gene end by 6 bases; junction bases not matched to a gene: 7. Germline V gives CDR1 KGHSH, CDR2 LQKENI. As DNA, the CDR3 is TGTGCCAGCTCACCACGGACAGGGGTAGTCAGCGAGCAGTACTTC. Amino acids: CASSPRTGVVSEQYF.

The chain combines TRBV4-1 with TRBJ2-7; 8 nucleotides match TRBD1. With 6 bases clipped from V and 4 bases from J, the junction kept 11 bases outside the gene matches. The CDR3 sequence is 15 residues long. Germline CDR1 is MGHRA and CDR2 is YSYEKL. The CDR3 protein is CASRDGARGPYEQYF. The CDR3 DNA sequence: TGCGCCAGCAGGGACGGCGCCAGGGGGCCGTACGAGCAGTACTTC.

This chain links TRBV6-5 with TRBJ1-4; 9 nucleotides agree with TRBD1. The CDR3 loop spans 15 amino acids. Germline loops: CDR1 MNHEY, CDR2 SVGAGI. V lost 6 bases, J lost 7 bases, and 9 bases stayed unmatched. CDR3 coding DNA: TGTGCCAGCAGCGACACAGGGGGCTTTGGTGAAAAACTGTTTTTT. Amino acid sequence: CASSDTGGFGEKLFF.

The V gene is TRBV18, the J gene TRBJ1-3; D ambiguous. CDR1 and CDR2 (germline): KGHSH, LQKENI. Trimming shortened V by 2 bases and J by 0 bases, and 14 bases separated the two germline ends. CDR3 length: 17 residues. The CDR3 DNA sequence: TGTGCCAGCTCACCAGCGCTCGCCAGCTACTCTGGAAACACCATATATTTT. Its protein is CASSPALASYSGNTIYF.

V usage is TRBV6-5 and J usage is TRBJ2-1, with 12 positions matching TRBD2. V gave up 5 bases and J gave up 4 bases; unmatched junction bases: 3. The CDR3 sequence is 15 residues long. CDR1 and CDR2 (germline): MNHEY, SVGAGI. The CDR3 sequence is CASSNLAGGYNEQFF. The CDR3 region has the DNA TGTGCCAGCAGTAACCTAGCGGGAGGGTACAATGAGCAGTTCTTC.

The gene calls are TRBV12-3 or TRBV12-4 and TRBJ2-1, with TRBD2 identical over 8 bases. V dropped 5 bases and J dropped 9; count of bases not matched to a gene: 6. The length of the CDR3 is 13 residues. The CDR3, as DNA: TGTGCCAGCAGTACGCGGGAGGCGGGTGAGCAGTTCTTC. This gives the protein CASSTREAGEQFF.

The V and J genes are TRBV23-1 and TRBJ2-7, with a possible D match to TRBD2 (6 bases). TRBV23-1 is an open reading frame, and its role is uncertain. The CDR3 length is 16 residues. With 3 bases removed from V and 3 bases from J, the gap between germline ends came to 18 bases. This chain's CDR3 is CASSHPSAIVLYEQYF. As DNA, the CDR3 is TGCGCCAGCAGTCATCCTAGCGCCATCGTACTCTACGAGCAGTACTTC.

The rearrangement links TRBV2 to TRBJ2-2, with a tentative D call TRBD1 (5 bases). The CDR3 length is 14 residues. V dropped 8 bases and J dropped 0 bases, with 10 bases sitting between them. CDR1 and CDR2 (germline): SNHLY, FYNNEI. The CDR3 DNA reads as TGTGCCAGCTTGTGGGGCCCGAACACCGGGGAGCTGTTTTTT. This translates into CASLWGPNTGELFF.

In this sample, this clone turned up a few times. This sequence joins TRBV29-1 and TRBJ1-2; D remains ambiguous. This CDR3 contains 12 residues. Germline V gene data show CDR1 as SQVTM and CDR2 as ANQGSEA. V lost 7 bases and J lost 4, with 13 bases in between. Here the CDR3 DNA reads TGCAGCGCCTATACCCTGTCCTATGGCTACACCTTC. Amino acid sequence: CSAYTLSYGYTF. Based on the CDR3 plus reference TRBV29-1 and TRBJ1-2, the full variable domain is SAVISQKPSRDICQRGTSLTIQCQVDSQVTMMFWYRQQPGQSLTLIATANQGSEATYESGFVIDKFPISRPNLTFSTLTVSNMSPEDSSIYLCSAYTLSYGYTFGSGTRLTVV.

The chain joins TRBV6-5 to TRBJ2-5; TRBD2 might be the D (5 bases). The germline CDR1 and CDR2 sequences are MNHEY and SVGAGI. The ends were cut back, 7 bases at V and 2 bases at J, with 17 bases in the middle. The CDR3 length is 15 residues. Here the CDR3 DNA reads TGTGCCAGCACCCCCCGTTTTAGCGAACAAGAGACCCAGTACTTC. Its translation is CASTPRFSEQETQYF.

V is TRBV4-2 and J is TRBJ2-1; 8 bases fit TRBD2. The J segment lost 0 bases and the V segment lost 5 bases, leaving 6 bases of the junction unmatched. Germline-derived CDR1 and CDR2 are LGHNA and YNFKEQ. The CDR3 has 16 amino acids. The CDR3 region is CASSYQSGSSYNEQFF. The CDR3 DNA sequence: TGTGCCAGCAGCTACCAAAGCGGGAGCTCCTACAATGAGCAGTTCTTC.

The chain employs TRBV3-1 (or the pseudogene TRBV3-2) and TRBJ2-1; D gene unclear. V lost 1 base to trimming and J lost 10 bases, with 11 bases between them. CDR1 and CDR2 (germline): LGHDT, YNNKEL (reference sequence). This CDR3 spans 13 amino acids. DNA for the CDR3: TGTGCCAGCAGCCAAGGGCCCACCGGGGAGCAGTTCTTC. It codes for CASSQGPTGEQFF.

The chain has TRBV3-1 (or the pseudogene TRBV3-2) and TRBJ2-1, with 11 nucleotides matching TRBD2. V lost 3 bases, J lost 4 bases, and 5 bases stayed unmatched. Germline CDR1 is LGHDT and CDR2 is YNNKEL (reference sequence). CDR3 length equals 16 residues. The CDR3 reads CASSQVAGGVYNEQFF. CDR3 nucleotides: TGTGCCAGCAGCCAGGTAGCGGGAGGGGTTTACAATGAGCAGTTCTTC.

The chain employs TRBV3-1 (or the pseudogene TRBV3-2) and TRBJ1-4; 8 bases align to TRBD1. Germline loops: CDR1 LGHDT, CDR2 YNNKEL (reference sequence). This CDR3 has 16 residues. The trim removed 6 bases at V and 5 bases at J, leaving 11 bases unmatched. CDR3 DNA sequence: TGTGCCAGCAGTGGGGGACAGGTCGGAGGCAATGAAAAACTGTTTTTT. Translated, it gives CASSGGQVGGNEKLFF.

The genes are TRBV19 and TRBJ2-5, with a weak D call TRBD1 (6 bases). There are 15 residues in the CDR3. Germline V CDR1 and CDR2: LNHDA, SQIVND (reference sequence). Trimming pared 7 bases from V and 3 bases from J, leaving 18 bases between. The chain's CDR3 is CASTRGFGWEETQYF. CDR3 in DNA: TGTGCCAGTACTAGGGGGTTCGGTTGGGAAGAGACCCAGTACTTC.

The rearrangement uses TRBV6-2 or TRBV6-3 and TRBJ1-3, with TRBD1 matching over 8 bases. The CDR3 has 15 residues. Per the germline V gene, CDR1 is MNHEY and CDR2 is SVGEGT. Unmatched junction bases numbered 3, after V lost 5 bases and J lost 0 bases. The CDR3 region has the DNA TGTGCCAGCAGTAGACAGGGGATCTCTGGAAACACCATATATTTT. This gives the protein CASSRQGISGNTIYF.

This clone was counted a few times. The chain couples TRBV7-8 to TRBJ2-7; TRBD1 matches at 7 bases. The CDR3 covers 13 residues. V lost 4 bases and J lost 3; bases outside the gene matches: 3. Germline assignment: CDR1 SGHVS and CDR2 FQNEAQ. As DNA, the CDR3 is TGTGCCAGCAGCTACCGGGACAGCTACGAGCAGTACTTC. As protein: CASSYRDSYEQYF.

This chain uses TRBV19 with TRBJ2-7, with 10 positions matching TRBD1. The CDR3 sequence is 17 residues long. Losses at the gene ends were 2 bases for V and 3 bases for J; bases not matched to a gene: 10. Germline V gene sequence: CDR1 LNHDA, CDR2 SQIVND (reference sequence). The chain's CDR3 is CASSIRGGTGDLYEQYF. CDR3 in DNA: TGTGCCAGTAGTATACGGGGGGGGACAGGGGACCTCTACGAGCAGTACTTC. The complete variable domain, with remaining parts taken from reference TRBV19 and TRBJ2-7, reads DGGITQSPKYLFRKEGQNVTLSCEQNLNHDAMYWYRQDPGQGLRLIYYSQIVNDFQKGDIAEGYSVSREKKESFPLTVTSAQKNPTAFYLCASSIRGGTGDLYEQYFGPGTRLTVT.

The chain couples TRBV10-3 to TRBJ2-3, with unresolved D. V lost 7 bases and J 0 bases, leaving 8 bases between the germline ends. CDR1 is ENHRY and CDR2 is SYGVKD in the germline V gene. The CDR3 has 13 amino acids. The CDR3 DNA sequence: TGTGCCATCACTTCCACCAGCACAGATACGCAGTATTTT. This codes for CAITSTSTDTQYF.

This clone showed up just a few times. J is TRBJ1-3 and V is TRBV5-5; possibly TRBD1 for D (5 bases). Germline CDR1 reads SGHKS; CDR2 reads YYEKEE (reference sequence). V was pared by 1 base and J by 0 bases, with 11 bases between. The length of the CDR3 is 16 residues. The chain's CDR3 is CASSLSQGVSGNTIYF. CDR3 in DNA: TGTGCCAGCAGCTTGTCCCAGGGCGTCTCTGGAAACACCATATATTTT.